One sample yielded the 23 T cell receptor beta chains listed below, sequenced in a study of T cells in Graves' hyperthyroidism and ophthalmopathy (dated by TCRdb to 2018 to 2020). The library was generated by multiplex PCR. Sequencing relied on an Illumina HiSeq 2000. The TCR beta CDR3 regions were amplified from the RNA transcripts. The TCR CDR3 was subjected to a first round of RT-PCR using the HTBI primer set and the Qiagen OneStep RT-PCR kit. Using fastp at Q25 and MiXCR, TCRdb reprocessed the public reads and kept productive beta chains. Records with the same CDR3 protein are collapsed into one entry carrying the most frequent genes and DNA. This sample holds hundreds of thousands of distinct CDR3 sequences; around 21% were observed only once. More than 30% of the sample belongs to the ten largest clones. Sequencing used blood. The receptors stem from a man aged 30 to 45 with Graves' ophthalmopathy.

The J gene is TRBJ1-4, the V gene TRBV18, with TRBD1 matching over 7 bases. V was clipped by 6 bases and J by 5 bases; unmatched bases: 6. Germline loops: CDR1 KGHSH, CDR2 LQKENI. The CDR3 is 14 amino acids. The CDR3 reads CASSSTGTNEKLFF. For the CDR3, the DNA is TGTGCCAGCTCCTCGACAGGGACAAATGAAAAACTGTTTTTT. Full variable domain (outside the CDR3, taken from reference TRBV18 and TRBJ1-4): NAGVMQNPRHLVRRRGQEARLRCSPMKGHSHVYWYRQLPEEGLKFMVYLQKENIIDESGMPKERFSAEFPKEGPSILRIQQVVRGDSAAYFCASSSTGTNEKLFFGSGTQLSVL.

The chain carries TRBV4-1 and TRBJ1-2; D uncertain. Trimming left V 0 bases short and J 4 bases short, with 12 bases between. The CDR3 loop spans 15 amino acids. The germline gives CDR1 MGHRA, CDR2 YSYEKL. The CDR3 protein is CASSQESVVSYGYTF. Written as DNA, the CDR3 is TGCGCCAGCAGCCAAGAGTCAGTAGTGTCCTATGGCTACACCTTC.

This clonotype was picked up many times. The chain combines TRBV12-3 or TRBV12-4 with TRBJ2-1, with TRBD1 identical over 8 bases. This CDR3 has 13 amino acids. After removal of 10 bases from V and 5 bases from J, the junction contained 7 bases not matched to a gene. CDR3 DNA sequence: TGTGCCACCGCCGGGACAGGTAACAATGAGCAGTTCTTC. This translates into CATAGTGNNEQFF.

The V and J genes are TRBV27 and TRBJ2-1; perhaps D is TRBD1 or TRBD2 (5 bases each). In germline, CDR1 is MNHEY, CDR2 SMNVEV (reference sequence). Trimming took 3 bases from V and 6 from J, leaving 21 bases between them. The CDR3 has 17 residues. The CDR3 region is CASSFNLEGWGRNEQFF. CDR3 bases: TGTGCCAGCAGTTTTAATCTCGAGGGGTGGGGACGCAATGAGCAGTTCTTC.

As regards this clonotype: A much bigger clone sits one base away, suggesting this may be a read error. The rearrangement links TRBV6-5 to TRBJ2-7; 8 bases line up with TRBD2. Trimming cost V 0 bases and J 7 bases; bases outside gene matches: 11. The V gene's germline CDR1 is MNHEY and CDR2 SVGAGI. The CDR3 loop spans 16 amino acids. The CDR3 here is CASSYSILAGSREQYF. The DNA for the CDR3 is TGTGCCAGCAGTTACTCGATTTTAGCGGGAAGTAGAGAGCAGTACTTC.

This clonotype was observed a few times. J is TRBJ2-2 and V is TRBV9; 10 nucleotides agree with TRBD2. Germline V gene data show CDR1 as SGDLS and CDR2 as YYNGEE. V dropped 0 bases and J dropped 5; count of bases not matched to a gene: 1. There are 15 residues in the CDR3. CDR3 in amino acids: CASSVVTSGTGELFF. CDR3 nucleotide sequence: TGTGCCAGCAGCGTAGTGACTAGCGGGACCGGGGAGCTGTTTTTT.

In regard to this clonotype: This may arise from a read error, as a much more abundant clone is one base away. The chain joins TRBV28 to TRBJ1-5; 10 bases are a match to TRBD1. The V gene's germline CDR1 is MDHEN and CDR2 SYDVKM. CDR3 size: 15 residues. V was clipped by 6 bases and J by 3 bases; unmatched bases: 5. CDR3 residues: CASRPGQGFNQPQHF. The DNA for the CDR3 is TGTGCCAGCAGACCGGGACAGGGGTTCAATCAGCCCCAGCATTTT.

This clonotype was picked up a small number of times. V gene TRBV13 combines with J gene TRBJ2-1, with 9 nucleotides matching TRBD1. Germline V gives CDR1 PRHDT, CDR2 FYEKMQ (reference sequence). The length of the CDR3 is 18 residues. Losses at the gene ends were 2 bases for V and 2 bases for J; bases not matched to a gene: 10. The CDR3 protein is CASSLNSAWDRAYNEQFF. DNA for the CDR3: TGTGCCAGCAGCTTAAATAGTGCCTGGGACAGGGCCTACAATGAGCAGTTCTTC.

The rearrangement uses TRBV7-2 and TRBJ1-6; 8 positions match TRBD1. The germline V gene has CDR1 SGHTA and CDR2 FQGNSA. V lost 5 bases and J lost 0; bases outside the gene matches: 6. CDR3 length equals 17 residues. Here the CDR3 reads CASSLGQGSSYNSPLHF. CDR3 in DNA: TGTGCCAGCAGCCTCGGACAGGGAAGCTCCTATAATTCACCCCTCCACTTT.

This clonotype was detected ten times or more. The chain joins TRBV6-1 to TRBJ2-7, with 8 bases that match TRBD2. The CDR3 consists of 11 residues. Trimming at V came to 8 bases and at J to 6 bases, leaving 3 bases not matched to a gene. Germline loops: CDR1 MNHNS, CDR2 SASEGT. The CDR3, as DNA: TGTGCCAGCTCCCGGGAGGGCGAGCAGTACTTC. It encodes CASSREGEQYF.

The chain uses TRBV11-2 and TRBJ2-1, with TRBD2 matching 8 bases. The CDR3 runs to 17 residues. CDR1 and CDR2 (germline): SGHAT, FQNNGV. V trimming: 1 base; J trimming: 4 bases; junction bases outside the gene matches: 9. CDR3 DNA: TGTGCCAGCAGCTTAGGATTAGCGGGACATACTTACAATGAGCAGTTCTTC. Protein: CASSLGLAGHTYNEQFF.

This rearrangement joins TRBV27 to TRBJ2-5, with D maybe TRBD2 (5 bases). The CDR3 length is 15 residues. Germline values: CDR1 MNHEY, CDR2 SMNVEV (reference sequence). V shed 5 bases and J shed 4 bases, with 17 bases lying between them. The CDR3 loop is CASSTGFGGGETQYF. CDR3 DNA: TGTGCCAGCAGTACGGGCTTCGGTGGAGGAGAGACCCAGTACTTC.

This clonotype was seen at least ten times. The chain is built from TRBV28 and TRBJ2-7; TRBD2 matches at 7 bases. The junction had 8 bases not matched to a gene; V was cut back by 2 bases and J by 1 base. Germline values: CDR1 MDHEN, CDR2 SYDVKM. This CDR3 region has 16 residues. In nucleotides, the CDR3 is TGTGCCAGCAGTTTACTTAGCGGGCCGACTTCCTACGAGCAGTACTTC. Its translation is CASSLLSGPTSYEQYF. Full variable domain (rest looked up from reference TRBV28 and TRBJ2-7): DVKVTQSSRYLVKRTGEKVFLECVQDMDHENMFWYRQDPGLGLRLIYFSYDVKMKEKGDIPEGYSVSREKKERFSLILESASTNQTSMYLCASSLLSGPTSYEQYFGPGTRLTVT.

This clonotype showed up many times. The gene calls are TRBV27 and TRBJ2-3; D gene unclear. V dropped 3 bases and J dropped 5 bases, with 18 bases sitting between them. CDR3 length: 16 residues. CDR1 is MNHEY and CDR2 is SMNVEV in the germline V gene (reference sequence). The CDR3 loop is CASSFPGSALRDTQYF. The CDR3 nucleotides are TGTGCCAGCAGTTTCCCCGGCTCCGCTCTGAGAGATACGCAGTATTTT.

This clonotype was seen a few times. The J gene is TRBJ1-2, the V gene TRBV6-1; D uncertain. Germline-derived CDR1 and CDR2 are MNHNS and SASEGT. The CDR3 consists of 17 residues. V was cut by 0 bases and J by 0 bases, with 14 bases left in between. CDR3 sequence reads: CASSEAIVMSPNYGYTF. The DNA for the CDR3 is TGTGCCAGCAGTGAAGCGATAGTTATGAGTCCTAACTATGGCTACACCTTC.

This chain uses TRBV6-1 with TRBJ1-1; D gene unclear. In germline, CDR1 is MNHNS, CDR2 SASEGT. V was pared by 7 bases and J by 4 bases, with 19 bases between. The CDR3 sequence is 15 residues long. The CDR3 nucleotides read TGTGCCAGCAATTACCCCCCGGCCCTTGGCACTGAAGCTTTCTTT. Protein product: CASNYPPALGTEAFF.

This clonotype was detected many times. The J gene is TRBJ2-2, the V gene TRBV6-1; 7 bases map to TRBD1. CDR1 MNHNS and CDR2 SASEGT come from the germline V gene. The CDR3 runs 15 residues. Trimming cost V 2 bases and J 1 base; bases outside gene matches: 1. The CDR3 loop reads CASSERGLNTGELFF. DNA of the CDR3: TGTGCCAGCAGTGAAAGGGGGCTGAACACCGGGGAGCTGTTTTTT.

This clonotype was recorded many times. The chain couples TRBV20-1 to TRBJ2-7; TRBD1 agrees at 10 bases. Germline values: CDR1 DFQATT, CDR2 SNEGSKA (reference sequence). The CDR3 is 14 amino acids. The junction had 8 bases not matched to a gene; V was cut back by 6 bases and J by 3 bases. The CDR3 bases are TGCAGTGCCCGCCGGGACAGGGGAGACTACGAGCAGTACTTC. It yields the protein CSARRDRGDYEQYF.

This clonotype was seen repeatedly, ten times or more. The chain combines TRBV27 with TRBJ2-7, with D maybe TRBD2 (6 bases). The CDR3 totals 15 residues. V was trimmed by 8 bases and J by 2 bases, leaving 19 bases between them. The germline CDR1 and CDR2 sequences are MNHEY and SMNVEV (reference sequence). CDR3 sequence: CASRWAGRETYEQYF. CDR3 nucleotide sequence: TGTGCCAGCCGCTGGGCAGGCCGGGAGACCTACGAGCAGTACTTC.

There are many counts of this clonotype. The J gene is TRBJ1-1, the V gene TRBV28; D is unresolved. The CDR3 is 12 residues long. V was trimmed by 4 bases and J by 8 bases, leaving 11 bases between them. Germline V gene sequence: CDR1 MDHEN, CDR2 SYDVKM. Here the CDR3 DNA reads TGTGCCAGCAGTTCCCGGACGGCCGAAGCTTTCTTT. It yields the protein CASSSRTAEAFF.

The rearrangement joins TRBV20-1 to TRBJ2-7; TRBD2 is a possible D gene (6 bases). The ends were cut back, 0 bases at V and 9 bases at J, with 12 bases in the middle. This CDR3 comprises 12 residues. Germline values: CDR1 DFQATT, CDR2 SNEGSKA (reference sequence). This CDR3 reads CSARDLGGAQYF. The CDR3 bases are TGCAGTGCTAGAGATTTGGGGGGAGCGCAGTACTTC.

The chain carries TRBV28 and TRBJ1-2; D gene ambiguous. The V gene lost 2 bases and the J gene lost 12 bases, with 10 bases spanning the gap. The CDR3 sequence is 11 residues long. CDR1 MDHEN and CDR2 SYDVKM come from the germline V gene. The CDR3: CASSLGSGHTF. For the CDR3, the DNA is TGTGCCAGCAGTTTAGGGTCGGGCCACACCTTC.

This clonotype was counted only a few times. The V and J genes are TRBV7-9 and TRBJ1-1; no clear D gene. CDR1 is SEHNR and CDR2 is FQNEAQ in the germline V gene (reference sequence). V was trimmed by 5 bases and J by 6 bases, leaving 10 bases between them. The CDR3 is made up of 12 amino acids. In nucleotides, the CDR3 is TGTGCCAGCAGCGCCGTTTATCCTGAAGCTTTCTTT. As protein: CASSAVYPEAFF.